A selection of T cell receptor beta chains follows, all from one sample in a study of regulatory T cells in long-lasting Graves disease. TCRdb reprocessed the multiplex PCR reads via MiXCR and lists one record per CDR3 protein. This repertoire shows roughly 400,000 distinct CDR3 sequences, over 20% found once; its top ten account for 13% to 15%. Sequences were derived from peripheral blood mononuclear cells (PBMCs), sampled when the disease was refractory, from a patient treated with antithyroid drugs. The receptors come from a female donor with Graves disease. Each CDR3 is given with its conserved first and last residue. D genes are given only for firm matches. A clone size is listed for some rows: how often the clone was seen (once, few, many), or a class if it is expanded.

D gene: TRBD1; J gene: TRBJ2-5; V gene: TRBV27; CDR3 length: 15; clone size: many; CDR3 DNA: TGTGCCAGCCGCCCCGGGACAGCACATCTCCTGACCCAGTACTTC; CDR3 protein: CASRPGTAHLLTQYF
D gene: -; J gene: TRBJ2-2; V gene: TRBV5-1; CDR3 length: 13; clone size: few; CDR3 DNA: TGCGCCAGCAGTCACTTAAAGGCTGGGGAGCTGTTTTTT; CDR3 protein: CASSHLKAGELFF
D gene: TRBD2; J gene: TRBJ2-7; V gene: TRBV5-8; CDR3 length: 17; clone size: -; CDR3 DNA: TGTGCCAGCAGCTTGTCCGGGAGCGGGAGTCCGTCCTACGAGCAGTACTTC; CDR3 protein: CASSLSGSGSPSYEQYF
D gene: TRBD1; J gene: TRBJ2-7; V gene: TRBV28; CDR3 length: 13; clone size: many; CDR3 DNA: TGTGCCAGCAGTTGGGACAGCACCTACGAGCAGTACTTC; CDR3 protein: CASSWDSTYEQYF
D gene: -; J gene: TRBJ1-1; V gene: TRBV2; CDR3 length: 14; clone size: many; CDR3 DNA: TGTGCCAGCAGTGAAGAGAGGCAGAACACTGAAGCTTTCTTT; CDR3 protein: CASSEERQNTEAFF
D gene: -; J gene: TRBJ2-7; V gene: TRBV28; CDR3 length: 15; clone size: many; CDR3 DNA: TGTGCCAGCAGCTACCCCCGAGACAGCTCCTACGAGCAGTACTTC; CDR3 protein: CASSYPRDSSYEQYF
D gene: TRBD1; J gene: TRBJ1-5; V gene: TRBV27; CDR3 length: 15; clone size: many; CDR3 DNA: TGTGCCAGCAGCCCCGGGACAGGAGGCAATCAGCCCCAGCATTTT; CDR3 protein: CASSPGTGGNQPQHF
D gene: -; J gene: TRBJ1-5; V gene: TRBV19; CDR3 length: 14; clone size: few; CDR3 DNA: TGTGCCAGTAGCCCGACCGGGACGCGGCAGCCCCAGCATTTT; CDR3 protein: CASSPTGTRQPQHF
D gene: -; J gene: TRBJ2-2; V gene: TRBV19; CDR3 length: 16; clone size: -; CDR3 DNA: TGTGCCAGCAGAAACAGGGGAGGTACGAACACCGGGGAGCTGTTTTTT; CDR3 protein: CASRNRGGTNTGELFF
D gene: -; J gene: TRBJ2-1; V gene: TRBV7-8; CDR3 length: 13; clone size: -; CDR3 DNA: TGTGCCAGCCTGGGCTTAGCCTCCAATGAGCAGTTCTTC; CDR3 protein: CASLGLASNEQFF
D gene: -; J gene: TRBJ2-7; V gene: TRBV12-3/TRBV12-4; CDR3 length: 15; clone size: many; CDR3 DNA: TGTGCCAGCAGTTCCCCAGGGGCAGCCGTCGGCGAGCAGTACTTC; CDR3 protein: CASSSPGAAVGEQYF